A single sample gave rise to the 32 T cell receptor beta chains below, sequenced in a study of blood T cell repertoires in COVID-19. Sequenced by immunoSEQ multiplex PCR; TCRdb stores in-frame clones only, minus some. The sample lists 150,000 to 200,000 clones; about 88% were seen once. The material sequenced was peripheral blood. Every receptor here comes from a man in his late teens or twenties with acute or convalescent COVID-19.

The chain couples TRBV24-1 to TRBJ2-2; TRBD1 agrees at 7 bases. J lost 4 bases, V lost 4 bases, and 8 bases had no gene match. The CDR3 runs 16 residues. Germline V gene lookup returns CDR1 KGHDR and CDR2 SFDVKD. The CDR3 DNA follows: TGTGCCACCAGTGACTCTGGGACAGCCAGCACCGGGGAGCTGTTTTTT. As protein: CATSDSGTASTGELFF.

The J gene is TRBJ1-1, the V gene TRBV28, with unresolved D. The germline V gene encodes CDR1 MDHEN and CDR2 SYDVKM. The V end lost 8 bases, the J end lost 0 bases, and 10 bases lay between the germline ends. CDR3 length: 13 residues. The CDR3 DNA sequence: TGTGCCAGCGGCCGATTCATGAACACTGAAGCTTTCTTT. It specifies CASGRFMNTEAFF.

V is TRBV28 and J is TRBJ1-3; D uncertain. The CDR3 is 14 residues long. V shed 6 bases and J shed 0 bases, with 9 bases lying between them. The germline gives CDR1 MDHEN, CDR2 SYDVKM. DNA of the CDR3: TGTGCCAGCAGAGTGCGCGGCTCTGGAAACACCATATATTTT. This encodes CASRVRGSGNTIYF.

The chain combines TRBV5-4 with TRBJ2-1; 10 bases map to TRBD1. Germline trimming cut 7 bases from V and 6 bases from J; bases unmatched to any gene: 7. This CDR3 is built from 14 residues. From germline, CDR1 is SGHNT and CDR2 YYREEE (reference sequence). The CDR3 DNA follows: TGTGCCAGCGGCGACAGGGGGCGCCCCAATGAGCAGTTCTTC. This encodes CASGDRGRPNEQFF.

V usage is TRBV6-6 and J usage is TRBJ2-2; maybe TRBD2 (5 bases). The CDR3 is 15 amino acids. Between the trimmed V and J ends, which lost 3 bases and 3 bases, there was a span of 11 bases. CDR1 and CDR2 from the germline V gene are MNHNY and SVGAGI (reference sequence). The CDR3 region has the DNA TGTGCCAGCAGTTATATAGAGGGATACACCGGGGAGCTGTTTTTT. This sequence encodes CASSYIEGYTGELFF.

The V call is TRBV28, the J call TRBJ2-5; 7 bases line up with TRBD1. The CDR3 sequence is 14 residues long. Germline assignment: CDR1 MDHEN and CDR2 SYDVKM. V lost 4 bases, J lost 2 bases, and 4 bases stayed unmatched. CDR3: CASSSRDSQETQYF. The CDR3 DNA reads TGTGCCAGCAGTTCCCGGGACAGTCAAGAGACCCAGTACTTC. The variable domain in full, completed from reference TRBV28 and TRBJ2-5, reads DVKVTQSSRYLVKRTGEKVFLECVQDMDHENMFWYRQDPGLGLRLIYFSYDVKMKEKGDIPEGYSVSREKKERFSLILESASTNQTSMYLCASSSRDSQETQYFGPGTRLLVL.

The chain carries TRBV9 and TRBJ1-5; D remains ambiguous. CDR1 is SGDLS, CDR2 YYNGEE, per germline. The CDR3 has 13 amino acids. V was cut by 0 bases and J by 4 bases, with 5 bases left in between. CDR3 DNA sequence: TGTGCCAGCAGCGTAGGGGCGAATCAGCCCCAGCATTTT. Translated, it gives CASSVGANQPQHF.

The chain carries TRBV19 and TRBJ1-1; TRBD1 is a possible D gene (6 bases). V lost 9 bases, J lost 7 bases, and 18 bases lay in between. CDR3 length: 13 residues. Germline-derived CDR1 and CDR2 are LNHDA and SQIVND (reference sequence). CDR3 nucleotide sequence: TGTGCCAGCACCTTGGGGGGGCTAGGTGAAGCTTTCTTT. Its protein is CASTLGGLGEAFF.

A note on this clone: The same CDR3 also results from other DNA sequences found in this sample. The chain carries TRBV19 and TRBJ2-7, with TRBD1 identical over 8 bases. The CDR3 spans 13 residues. Germline V gene lookup returns CDR1 LNHDA and CDR2 SQIVND (reference sequence). Trimming at V came to 1 base and at J to 4 bases, leaving 0 bases not matched to a gene. This chain's CDR3 is CASSIGQGYEQYF. The CDR3 bases are TGTGCCAGTAGTATAGGACAGGGGTACGAGCAGTACTTC.

V is TRBV28 and J is TRBJ2-2, with D perhaps matching TRBD2 (6 bases). CDR1 and CDR2 from the germline V gene are MDHEN and SYDVKM. CDR3 length equals 14 residues. V was shortened by 5 bases and J by 6 bases, with 13 bases between the two germline ends. The CDR3 DNA follows: TGTGCCAGCAGTCCCCAGTGGGGGGCCGGGGAGCTGTTTTTT. Its protein is CASSPQWGAGELFF.

The J gene is TRBJ2-3, the V gene TRBV4-1; weak D call: TRBD2 (5 bases). Per the germline V gene, CDR1 is MGHRA and CDR2 is YSYEKL. Trimming stripped 0 bases from V and 4 bases from J, with 11 bases between. This CDR3 contains 15 residues. In nucleotides, the CDR3 is TGCGCCAGCAGCCAAGATAGCGTCCCCCCAGATACGCAGTATTTT. Translating it yields CASSQDSVPPDTQYF.

V gene TRBV4-1 combines with J gene TRBJ1-5, with D perhaps TRBD1 (5 bases). Per germline, CDR1 MGHRA and CDR2 YSYEKL. The V gene lost 4 bases and the J gene lost 7 bases, with 20 bases spanning the gap. This CDR3 region has 16 residues. This chain's CDR3 is CASSPASGPKGQPQHF. The CDR3 region has the DNA TGCGCCAGCAGCCCTGCCTCCGGGCCCAAGGGGCAGCCCCAGCATTTT.

This clone turned up a few times. The chain recombines TRBV28 with TRBJ1-2; D may be TRBD1 (5 bases). This CDR3 has 15 residues. Germline V CDR1 and CDR2: MDHEN, SYDVKM. V gave up 2 bases and J gave up 2 bases, with 12 bases separating them. In DNA form, the CDR3 reads TGTGCCAGCAGTTTACTATCGCGACAGAACTATGGCTACACCTTC. Translating it yields CASSLLSRQNYGYTF.

This rearrangement joins TRBV6-2 or TRBV6-3 to TRBJ1-1; D perhaps matches TRBD1 (6 bases). The V end lost 6 bases, the J end lost 5 bases, and 16 bases lay between the germline ends. Germline loops: CDR1 MNHEY, CDR2 SVGEGT. The CDR3 has 14 amino acids. This CDR3 is CASRYEGVRTEAFF. CDR3 nucleotide sequence: TGTGCCAGCAGATACGAGGGGGTGAGGACTGAAGCTTTCTTT.

The rearrangement links TRBV4-1 to TRBJ2-1, with 11 bases aligning to TRBD2. Germline V gives CDR1 MGHRA, CDR2 YSYEKL. V lost 3 bases to trimming and J lost 6 bases; unmatched junction nucleotides: 7. The length of the CDR3 is 16 residues. CDR3 sequence: CASSQALAGASNEQFF. CDR3 sequence (DNA): TGCGCCAGCAGCCAGGCACTAGCGGGGGCATCCAATGAGCAGTTCTTC.

This chain connects TRBV7-2 to TRBJ1-1; tentatively, D is TRBD1 (5 bases). This CDR3 is built from 13 residues. The germline V gene has CDR1 SGHTA and CDR2 FQGNSA. V was trimmed by 3 bases and J by 3 bases, leaving 8 bases between them. The CDR3 nucleotides are TGTGCCAGCAGCTTCTCCAGGGACACTGAAGCTTTCTTT. Protein sequence: CASSFSRDTEAFF.

The gene calls are TRBV27 and TRBJ2-1; no clear D. V lost 4 bases to trimming and J lost 4 bases, with 11 bases between them. The CDR3 is 14 residues long. The germline V gene encodes CDR1 MNHEY and CDR2 SMNVEV (reference sequence). The CDR3 region has the DNA TGTGCCAGCAGTTCCCGAGAGACATACAATGAGCAGTTCTTC. Amino acids: CASSSRETYNEQFF.

This chain uses TRBV27 with TRBJ2-7; possibly TRBD2 for D (7 bases). Germline V CDR1 and CDR2: MNHEY, SMNVEV (reference sequence). V lost 2 bases to trimming and J lost 2 bases, with 13 bases between them. The length of the CDR3 is 15 residues. The DNA for the CDR3 is TGTGCCAGCAGTTTAGTGGGGGGGCGGACCTACGAGCAGTACGTC. Amino acid sequence: CASSLVGGRTYEQYV.

The gene calls are TRBV5-4 and TRBJ1-2; D unclear. This CDR3 is 15 amino acids long. The germline V and J ends were trimmed by 0 bases and 3 bases, with 12 bases remaining between them. The germline V gene encodes CDR1 SGHNT and CDR2 YYREEE (reference sequence). The CDR3 DNA reads as TGTGCCAGCAGCTTGGCTTACCGGTCCCACTATGGCTACACCTTC. It is translated as CASSLAYRSHYGYTF.

The chain combines TRBV18 with TRBJ2-5, with 10 bases identical to TRBD1. V lost 3 bases, J lost 0 bases, and 1 base stayed unmatched. Germline values: CDR1 KGHSH, CDR2 LQKENI. This CDR3 region has 15 residues. In DNA, the CDR3 is TGTGCCAGCTCACCGGGACAGGGGTACCAAGAGACCCAGTACTTC. Its translation: CASSPGQGYQETQYF.

The chain joins TRBV28 to TRBJ1-2, with 8 bases that match TRBD1. CDR1 MDHEN and CDR2 SYDVKM come from the germline V gene. The CDR3 is made up of 14 amino acids. V lost 6 bases to trimming and J lost 4 bases; unmatched junction nucleotides: 7. The CDR3 DNA sequence: TGTGCCAGCAGCCGACAGGGGAGGGCCTATGGCTACACCTTC. Protein sequence: CASSRQGRAYGYTF.

This chain connects TRBV7-2 to TRBJ2-5, with a weak D call TRBD2 (6 bases). This CDR3 is 13 amino acids long. The V gene lost 3 bases and the J gene lost 5 bases, with 10 bases spanning the gap. The germline V gene has CDR1 SGHTA and CDR2 FQGNSA. CDR3 nucleotide sequence: TGTGCCAGCAGCTTCGGGAGAAGGGAGACCCAGTACTTC. It is translated as CASSFGRRETQYF.

CDR3 sequence: CASSLGQGYGYTF. CDR3 sequence (DNA): TGTGCCAGCAGCTTGGGACAGGGGTATGGCTACACCTTC. V is TRBV11-2 and J is TRBJ1-2; 10 bases fit TRBD1. CDR3 length: 13 residues. The V and J ends lost 3 bases and 5 bases, in that order; junction bases with no gene match: 0. Germline CDR1 is SGHAT and CDR2 is FQNNGV.

V usage is TRBV5-1 and J usage is TRBJ2-3; tentative D call: TRBD1 (6 bases). With 6 bases removed from V and 7 bases from J, the gap between germline ends came to 18 bases. This CDR3 comprises 14 residues. The V gene's germline CDR1 is SGHRS and CDR2 YFSETQ. CDR3 region: CASTQTGRINTQYF. The DNA for the CDR3 is TGCGCCAGCACCCAGACAGGTCGGATTAATACGCAGTATTTT.

This clone was observed a few times. V is TRBV7-9 and J is TRBJ2-7, with D perhaps TRBD1 (5 bases). Trimming cost V 1 base and J 5 bases, with 6 bases left between them. The CDR3 runs 12 residues. Germline V gene lookup returns CDR1 SEHNR and CDR2 FQNEAQ (reference sequence). Written as DNA, the CDR3 is TGTGCCAGCAGCTTAGAGGGGAACGAGCAGTACGTC. This encodes CASSLEGNEQYV.

The rearrangement uses TRBV6-4 and TRBJ1-1; D not resolved. This CDR3 comprises 13 residues. With 6 bases removed from V and 1 base from J, the gap between germline ends came to 9 bases. CDR1 is MRHNA and CDR2 is SNTAGT in the germline V gene. CDR3 protein: CASSTTRNTEAFF. DNA of the CDR3: TGTGCCAGCAGCACAACACGGAACACTGAAGCTTTCTTT.

V is TRBV10-3 and J is TRBJ2-2; TRBD1 matches at 8 bases. The CDR3 loop spans 15 amino acids. V trimming: 6 bases; J trimming: 2 bases; junction bases outside the gene matches: 5. Per the germline V gene, CDR1 is ENHRY and CDR2 is SYGVKD. CDR3 sequence (DNA): TGTGCCATCAGGGCCGGGACAGGTAACACCGGGGAGCTGTTTTTT. Its protein product is CAIRAGTGNTGELFF.

This clone was detected only once. The V and J genes are TRBV7-2 and TRBJ2-3, with a weak D call TRBD1 (5 bases). The CDR3 has 13 amino acids. Germline V gene lookup returns CDR1 SGHTA and CDR2 FQGNSA. V was trimmed by 5 bases and J by 1 base, leaving 7 bases between them. CDR3 sequence: CASSQGRTDTQYF. Here the CDR3 DNA reads TGTGCCAGCAGCCAGGGCCGCACAGATACGCAGTATTTT.

This rearrangement joins TRBV4-2 to TRBJ2-5; TRBD2 aligns across 7 bases. CDR1 and CDR2 from the germline V gene are LGHNA and YNFKEQ. This CDR3 region has 17 residues. The J segment lost 3 bases and the V segment lost 0 bases, leaving 10 bases of the junction unmatched. This CDR3 reads CASSQDRLLAGEETQYF. CDR3 nucleotides: TGTGCCAGCAGCCAAGACCGCCTTTTGGCGGGGGAAGAGACCCAGTACTTC.

V usage is TRBV11-1 and J usage is TRBJ2-1, with a tentative D call TRBD1 (6 bases). The ends were cut back, 5 bases at V and 16 bases at J, with 21 bases in the middle. The length of the CDR3 is 13 residues. Germline V gives CDR1 SGHAT, CDR2 FQDESV (reference sequence). CDR3 loop: CASSVSLDRSYFF. The CDR3 DNA sequence: TGTGCCAGCAGCGTTTCATTAGACAGGAGTTATTTCTTC.

The chain joins TRBV4-2 to TRBJ1-2; D not certain. V lost 0 bases, J lost 2 bases, and 10 bases lay in between. The CDR3 sequence is 15 residues long. Germline assignment: CDR1 LGHNA and CDR2 YNFKEQ. The CDR3 protein is CASSQDVATNYGYTF. The CDR3, as DNA: TGTGCCAGCAGCCAAGATGTTGCGACAAACTATGGCTACACCTTC.

J is TRBJ1-1 and V is TRBV5-6, with D possibly matching TRBD1 (5 bases). The V end lost 4 bases, the J end lost 3 bases, and 16 bases lay between the germline ends. This CDR3 is built from 15 residues. Germline lookup yields CDR1 SGHDT and CDR2 YYEEEE. The CDR3 reads CASSPLGGSDTEAFF. Here the CDR3 DNA reads TGTGCCAGCAGCCCCCTCGGGGGGTCGGACACTGAAGCTTTCTTT.